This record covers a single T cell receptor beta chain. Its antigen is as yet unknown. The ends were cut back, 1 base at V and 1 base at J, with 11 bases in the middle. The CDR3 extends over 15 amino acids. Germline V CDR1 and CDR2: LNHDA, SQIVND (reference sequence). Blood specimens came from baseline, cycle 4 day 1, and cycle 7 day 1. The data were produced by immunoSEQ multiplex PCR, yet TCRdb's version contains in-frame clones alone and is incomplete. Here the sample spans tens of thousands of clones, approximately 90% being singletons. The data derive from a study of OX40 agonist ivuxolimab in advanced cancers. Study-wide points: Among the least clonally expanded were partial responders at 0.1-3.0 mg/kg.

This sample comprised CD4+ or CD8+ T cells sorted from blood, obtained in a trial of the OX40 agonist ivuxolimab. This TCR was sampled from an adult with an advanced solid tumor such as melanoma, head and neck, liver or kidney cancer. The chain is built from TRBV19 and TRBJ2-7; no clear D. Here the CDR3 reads CASSIGRSVSYEQYF. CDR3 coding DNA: TGTGCCAGTAGTATAGGACGGTCAGTTTCCTACGAGCAGTACTTC.